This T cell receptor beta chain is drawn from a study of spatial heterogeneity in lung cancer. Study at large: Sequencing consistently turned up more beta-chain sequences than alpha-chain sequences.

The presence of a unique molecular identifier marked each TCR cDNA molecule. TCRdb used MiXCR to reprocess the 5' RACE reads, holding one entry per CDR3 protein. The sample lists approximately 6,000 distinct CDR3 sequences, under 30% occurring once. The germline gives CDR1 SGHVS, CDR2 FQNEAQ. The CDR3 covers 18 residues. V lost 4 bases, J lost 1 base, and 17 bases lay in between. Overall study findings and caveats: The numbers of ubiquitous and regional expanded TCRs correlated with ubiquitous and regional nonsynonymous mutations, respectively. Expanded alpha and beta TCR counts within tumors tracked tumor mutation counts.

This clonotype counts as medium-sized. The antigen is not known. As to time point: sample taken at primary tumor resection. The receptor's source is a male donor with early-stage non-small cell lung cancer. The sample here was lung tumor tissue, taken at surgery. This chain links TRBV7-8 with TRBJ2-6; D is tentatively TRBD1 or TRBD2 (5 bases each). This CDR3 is CASSSGPTLVSGANVLTF. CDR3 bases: TGTGCCAGCAGCTCGGGACCTACGTTGGTATCTGGGGCCAACGTCCTGACTTTC.